The sequence of this T cell receptor (beta chain) was determined in a study of T cells in Graves' hyperthyroidism and ophthalmopathy (dated by TCRdb to between 2018 and 2021). Background for the entire study: Peripheral blood was collected at initial diagnosis, before any treatment. To identify distinguishing TCR V-J signatures, a discovery cohort of about 100 patients was used, comprising 40 to 45 with Graves' ophthalmopathy and 57 with stable Graves' hyperthyroidism. Prospective prediction of ophthalmopathy was tested in an independent validation cohort of approximately 19 hyperthyroidism patients and 17 patients who later progressed to ophthalmopathy. The 100 or so discovery patients were randomly split 7:3 into training and test sets. In addition, the study compared T-cell repertoires in thyroid tissue and in blood from about 6 Graves' hyperthyroidism patients. Following sampling, methimazole starting at 30 mg daily was given to hyperthyroidism patients, and high-dose intravenous methylprednisolone was given to ophthalmopathy patients. The paper describes TCR Vbeta CDR3 sequencing of some 130 peripheral blood samples, made up of fewer than 50 ophthalmopathy patients, roughly 80 hyperthyroidism patients and 17 progressor patients.

The TCR beta CDR3 regions were amplified from RNA transcripts. A first-round RT-PCR of the TCR CDR3 used the HTBI primer set with the Qiagen OneStep RT-PCR kit. Libraries were constructed in a second round of multiplex PCR, after which size selection and purification were performed. Libraries were sequenced paired-end with 100 bp reads on an Illumina HiSeq2000. The study's processing was this. SOAPnuke was used to process the raw data, with reads discarded if the reads contained adapters or uncalled bases, had a mean Phred below 15, or lacked an exact constant-primer or identifier match. High-quality paired reads were merged using COPE v1.2.5, and each unique nucleotide sequence was defined as a clonotype. MiTCR v1.1 was used to align the clonotypes against IMGT TRBV, TRBD and TRBJ reference segments. The analysis was restricted to V-J combinations with a frequency above 0.0001, which together covered 99% to 99.2% of the repertoires. A TCS score was defined as the ratio of F50 (clonal expansion) to E x V (chaos), with BLOSUM62-based TCRdist applied between CDR3 peptides within each V-J. Welch's t-statistics and random forest reduced fewer than 600 V-J features to about 13, which were used in a naive Bayes classifier (R e1071). Thyroid-blood repertoire similarity was quantified with the Morisita-Horn index. In-frame beta chains were kept once TCRdb had trimmed the public reads at Q25 with fastp and called clones with MiXCR. Each record represents a unique CDR3 protein, reported with the most common genes and DNA among its rows. TCRdb's processing, not the study's, gives the V and J calls here. Here the sample has roughly 560,000 distinct CDR3 sequences; roughly 15% occur a single time. Jointly, the top ten make up around 4% of the sample.

CDR1 MGHRA and CDR2 YSYEKL are derived from the germline V gene. Trimming at the junction amounts to 1 base on V and 2 bases on J, and the germline ends lie 15 bases apart. Counted from cysteine to phenylalanine, this CDR3 has 17 amino acids. The read is trimmed to its CDR3 DNA, 51 bases read in frame from base 1. Points the paper makes about the study in general: In cross-validation, a model built on a 13 V-J signature told ophthalmopathy apart from stable hyperthyroidism with approximately 90% sensitivity and 81% to 82% specificity, and in testing the same model reached 80%/75%. Most expanded thyroid clonotypes (frequency above 0.001) were also found in blood, which suggests that blood repertoires may mirror thyroid immune responses. Sample size was not statistically predetermined, and blinding of investigators to group allocation was not performed. In validation, the model predicted progression to ophthalmopathy a median of roughly 6.1 months before onset, with roughly 70% sensitivity and 72.22% specificity.

Moderately to severely active disease, a Clinical Activity Score of at least 3, a NOSPECS grade of at least 4, and a duration under 3 months were present in ophthalmopathy patients. Exclusion was applied to patients with uncontrolled infections, other autoimmune diseases, pregnancy or lactation. Diagnoses were based on clinical symptoms, serum thyroxine and TRAb, thyroid ultrasound and orbital computed tomography. Ficoll-Paque density gradient centrifugation was used to isolate PBMCs from about 9 ml of fresh peripheral blood. Trizol reagent was used to extract total RNA, and RNA quality was then checked on an Agilent 2100 Bioanalyzer. A word on this clonotype: It has no known antigen specificity. No base quality information exists; no much larger clone differs at one position.

The clonotype originates from a woman in her forties with Graves' ophthalmopathy. Sequenced: blood. The chain couples TRBV4-1 to TRBJ1-3; the D gene is not confidently resolved. This receptor carries the CDR3 CASSQVGSSSAGNTIYF. At the DNA level, the sequence is TGCGCCAGCAGCCAAGTCGGCAGTTCGTCAGCTGGAAACACCATATATTTT.